This T cell receptor (beta chain) was found in a study of blood T cell repertoires in COVID-19. Looking at the study overall: COVID-19 samples, acute and convalescent, were from the United States, Italy and Spain. PBMCs, B-cell-depleted T cells, or T cells were the source of the cDNA or gDNA that made up the material.

In the study's own analysis: Estimated nucleated cell counts came from reference gene primer amplification. The table came from immunoSEQ multiplex PCR; TCRdb's copy has only in-frame clones and leaves some out. V, J and clone size are taken as reported in that table, and D and trimming were inferred from the DNA itself. The table lists 280,000 or so clones, approximately 83% of them singletons, with about an eighth in the top ten. The length of the CDR3 is 17 residues. Germline V CDR1 and CDR2: LGHDT, YNNKEL (reference sequence). V gave up 1 base and J gave up 0 bases; unmatched junction bases: 7. The receptor was derived from a human donor in a cohort sampled during active COVID-19. Material: peripheral blood. The chain couples TRBV3-1 (or the pseudogene TRBV3-2) to TRBJ2-7; 9 nucleotides align to TRBD1. The CDR3 nucleotides read TGTGCCAGCAGCCAAGTTCCCGCGGGACAGGGCTCCTACGAGCAGTACTTC. Its protein product is CASSQVPAGQGSYEQYF.